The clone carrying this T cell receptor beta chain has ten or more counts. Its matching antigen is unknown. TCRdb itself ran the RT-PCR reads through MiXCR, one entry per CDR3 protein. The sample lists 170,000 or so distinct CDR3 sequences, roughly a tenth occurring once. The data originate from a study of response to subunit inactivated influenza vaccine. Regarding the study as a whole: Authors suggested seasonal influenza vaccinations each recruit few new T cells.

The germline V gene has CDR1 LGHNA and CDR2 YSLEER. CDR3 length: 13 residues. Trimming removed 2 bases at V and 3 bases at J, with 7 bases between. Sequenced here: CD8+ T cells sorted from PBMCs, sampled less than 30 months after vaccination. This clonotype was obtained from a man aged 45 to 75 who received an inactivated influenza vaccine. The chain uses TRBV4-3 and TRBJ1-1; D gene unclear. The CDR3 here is CASSQYLYTEAFF. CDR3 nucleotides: TGCGCCAGCAGCCAATATTTGTACACTGAAGCTTTCTTT.